This TCR beta chain is drawn from a study of T cells in Graves' hyperthyroidism and ophthalmopathy. General observations from the study: The model's output predicted ophthalmopathy at a median of 6.5 months prior to onset.

RNA transcripts were the template for amplifying TCR beta CDR3 regions. TCR CDR3 underwent first-round RT-PCR with the HTBI primer set. One entry per CDR3 protein results from TCRdb running MiXCR on the multiplex PCR reads. The sample has some 550,000 distinct CDR3 sequences, under 25% seen once. This clonotype was detected ten times or more. The target antigen is unknown. The clonotype originates from a man aged 18-30 years with Graves' hyperthyroidism. The sequencing sample was made of blood.

Here the CDR3 DNA reads TGTGCCAGCAGTGCCCACAGGGGGGACTACGAGCAGTACTTC. Translation: CASSAHRGDYEQYF. The rearrangement uses TRBV2 and TRBJ2-7; 8 nucleotides line up with TRBD1. Germline loops: CDR1 SNHLY, CDR2 FYNNEI. Trimming removed 4 bases from V and 3 bases from J; junction bases left unmatched: 5. The CDR3 runs 14 residues.